A single T cell receptor beta chain is shown here with its context. What it binds is unknown. The data belong to a study of shared clonotypes between healthy human individuals. Study summary: Each donor contributed plates that comprised three CD4 naive, three CD4 memory, two CD8 naive and one CD8 memory.

Positive CCR7 selection of CD45RO-negative cells yielded the naive CD8 cells, and terminally differentiated effector memory CD45RA+ cells were excluded. Recent acute infections and vaccinations were absent in the healthy HIV-negative adult donors. The V end lost 0 bases, the J end lost 0 bases, and 6 bases lay between the germline ends. Germline lookup yields CDR1 SGHRS and CDR2 YFSETQ. This CDR3 comprises 15 residues. Study findings and constraints: The low donor count limited represented genetic and exposure-history diversity.

Every subset's genomic DNA went evenly onto several immunoSEQ plates. The protocol was immunoSEQ multiplex PCR, while the TCRdb copy is restricted to in-frame clones and leaves out a portion. The sample yields about 2 million clones, over 85% seen once. This chain uses TRBV5-1 with TRBJ2-2; D is ambiguous. The sequence came from a man aged 18 to 30 in good health. The sequenced sample consisted of naive CD8+ T cells sorted from blood. CDR3 DNA sequence: TGCGCCAGCAGCTTGGTACCCGCGAACACCGGGGAGCTGTTTTTT. The encoded protein is CASSLVPANTGELFF.